What follows is one TCR beta chain and its context. As yet, its antigen is unknown. These data are taken from a study of a mutant IDH1 vaccine in newly diagnosed glioma. Study summary: Each patient was administered eight vaccinations, scheduled in weeks 1, 3, 5, 7, 11, 15, 19 and 23. Therapy received beforehand was radiotherapy, temozolomide, or both, with most patients given both. The study started vaccination 4-6 weeks after radiotherapy alone, or with temozolomide cycles.

Time point denoted: week 11, during vaccination. Every single dose of the vaccine, 300 ug of mutant IDH1 20-mer peptide, came with topical imiquimod. Sequencing used immunoSEQ multiplex PCR; TCRdb keeps in-frame clones, though not all of them. The sample shows about 25,000 clones, less than 85% of them seen only once. This specimen consisted of peripheral blood mononuclear cells (PBMCs), obtained from a glioma patient whose treatment included an IDH1 peptide vaccine. This TCR was sampled from a man aged 18 to 30 with glioma. Some clones in this sample may be carry-over from other donors' samples.

The CDR3 spells CASSLAAGTYEQFF. Here the CDR3 DNA reads TGTGCCAGCAGTCTGGCGGCAGGGACATATGAGCAGTTCTTC. The genes are TRBV6-5 and TRBJ2-1; maybe TRBD1 (6 bases). This CDR3 has 14 amino acids. The germline V gene encodes CDR1 MNHEY and CDR2 SVGAGI. The V end was cut by 5 bases, the J end by 8 bases, with 16 bases between.